Here is one TCR beta chain with its context. The data were obtained in a study of blood T cell repertoires in COVID-19. In the study overall: The samples span acute and convalescent COVID-19 from the United States, Italy and Spain.

This CDR3 comprises 12 residues. V was cut by 4 bases and J by 3 bases, with 7 bases left in between. Per germline, CDR1 LGHDT and CDR2 YNNKEL (reference sequence). The table came from immunoSEQ multiplex PCR; TCRdb's copy has only in-frame clones and leaves some out. The sample gives 89,000 or so clones, around 84% of which show up once; 35% to 45% is in the top ten. The rearrangement joins TRBV3-1 (or the pseudogene TRBV3-2) to TRBJ2-7; no clear D gene. The sequenced sample was peripheral blood. The clonotype was recovered from a man older than 75 with acute or convalescent COVID-19. The CDR3 loop reads CASSRANYEQYF. In DNA, the CDR3 is TGTGCCAGCAGCCGGGCAAACTACGAGCAGTACTTC.